This TCR beta chain was identified in a study of T cell responses to AZD1222 COVID-19 vaccine. TCRdb's table, derived via immunoSEQ multiplex PCR, lists solely in-frame clones and lacks some. The data show over 75,000 clones, about nine tenths seen once. A word on this clone: Its antigen is as yet unknown.

Germline assignment: CDR1 LGHDT and CDR2 YNNKEL (reference sequence). Deletions cut 2 bases from V and 3 bases from J, with 9 bases between. CDR3 length: 14 amino acids. Study-level findings and limits: Donors, mostly white British, included more females; clonal diversity was possibly underestimated. Nearly half of spike-specific TCRs reportedly go after variant regions that carry no mutations. The study sampled repertoires only after the peak T cell response. Among vaccine-associated CD4 TCRs, coverage spanned spike, with dominance at 160-218 and 743-854.

This sequence joins TRBV3-1 (or the pseudogene TRBV3-2) and TRBJ2-3; no clear D gene. The material sequenced was peripheral blood, taken on day 0 of AZD1222 vaccination. The receptor comes from an adult in good health. The CDR3 coding sequence is TGTGCCAGCAGCCAATCCACAGTAACAGATACGCAGTATTTT. Its translation is CASSQSTVTDTQYF.